These 15 T cell receptor beta chains came from one sample sequenced in a study of cytomegalovirus exposure and HLA in healthy donors. The PCR used 60 Vbeta and 13 Jbeta primers. Profiled with immunoSEQ multiplex PCR; TCRdb holds only in-frame clones, not every one. Altogether approximately 220,000 clones are present, around 80% being singletons, with the ten largest covering 0.63%. The sample comprised PBMCs. Receptors originate from a man aged 18 to 30 in good health and CMV-seronegative.

The count of this clone is one. The V call is TRBV4-1, the J call TRBJ2-7; TRBD2 might be the D (6 bases). The CDR3 consists of 15 residues. The germline V gene encodes CDR1 MGHRA and CDR2 YSYEKL. Trimming cost V 5 bases and J 0 bases, with 14 bases left between them. CDR3 sequence: CASSTRDSSSYEQYF. CDR3 DNA: TGCGCCAGCAGCACCCGGGACTCGAGCTCCTACGAGCAGTACTTC.

The chain joins TRBV6-1 to TRBJ2-3; maybe TRBD1 (6 bases). The CDR3 sequence is 14 residues long. Germline CDR1 is MNHNS and CDR2 is SASEGT. V was clipped by 7 bases and J by 0 bases, with 11 bases between them. The CDR3 protein is CASNKGDSTDTQYF. As DNA, the CDR3 is TGTGCCAGCAACAAGGGGGACAGCACAGATACGCAGTATTTT.

The chain recombines TRBV7-3 with TRBJ2-6; TRBD2 matches at 9 bases. The germline CDR1 and CDR2 sequences are SGHTA and FQGTGA. CDR3 length: 17 residues. V trimming: 2 bases; J trimming: 3 bases; junction bases outside the gene matches: 5. The CDR3 bases are TGTGCCAGCAGCTTAGGTGGAGCGGGAGGTGGGGCCAACGTCCTGACTTTC. Translated, it gives CASSLGGAGGGANVLTF.

As concerns this clone: In the same sample, other DNA sequences code for this CDR3. This chain connects TRBV6-5 to TRBJ2-3; weak D call: TRBD2 (6 bases). The germline V and J ends were trimmed by 5 bases and 0 bases, with 12 bases remaining between them. Germline V gene lookup returns CDR1 MNHEY and CDR2 SVGAGI. The CDR3 length is 15 residues. This chain's CDR3 is CASSGSGASTDTQYF. DNA of the CDR3: TGTGCCAGCAGTGGTAGCGGAGCTAGCACAGATACGCAGTATTTT.

This chain connects TRBV2 to TRBJ1-5; D gene ambiguous. Germline loops: CDR1 SNHLY, CDR2 FYNNEI. Between the trimmed V and J ends, which lost 1 base and 3 bases, there was a span of 10 bases. CDR3 length: 15 amino acids. The CDR3 bases are TGTGCCAGCAGTGAAGTATTACAGCCCAATCAGCCCCAGCATTTT. Its protein is CASSEVLQPNQPQHF. The variable domain in full, completed from reference TRBV2 and TRBJ1-5, reads EPEVTQTPSHQVTQMGQEVILRCVPISNHLYFYWYRQILGQKVEFLVSFYNNEISEKSEIFDDQFSVERPDGSNFTLKIRSTKLEDSAMYFCASSEVLQPNQPQHFGDGTRLSIL.

V usage is TRBV28 and J usage is TRBJ1-5; 8 nucleotides agree with TRBD1. The CDR3 runs to 15 residues. With V trimmed by 4 bases and J by 7 bases, 9 bases remained unmatched. In germline, CDR1 is MDHEN, CDR2 SYDVKM. The CDR3, as DNA: TGTGCCAGCAGTTCATCGACAGGGGTCGCCCAGCCCCAGCATTTT. It yields the protein CASSSSTGVAQPQHF.

The chain couples TRBV6-5 to TRBJ2-1; the D gene is possibly TRBD1 (6 bases). Germline V CDR1 and CDR2: MNHEY, SVGAGI. The CDR3 is made up of 15 amino acids. Trimming cost V 6 bases and J 3 bases, with 15 bases left between them. The CDR3 DNA sequence: TGTGCCAGCAGCCTTGGACAGAACTACTACAATGAGCAGTTCTTC. Protein product: CASSLGQNYYNEQFF.

This rearrangement joins TRBV6-1 to TRBJ2-3; TRBD2 matches 8 bases. The V gene's germline CDR1 is MNHNS and CDR2 SASEGT. The J segment lost 6 bases and the V segment lost 9 bases, leaving 8 bases of the junction unmatched. The CDR3 length is 13 residues. The DNA for the CDR3 is TGTGCCAGTCTCGGGACTAGTCGCGATACGCAGTATTTT. Its translation is CASLGTSRDTQYF.

The chain has TRBV7-8 and TRBJ1-2; the D is unclear. From germline, CDR1 is SGHVS and CDR2 FQNEAQ. Trimming pared 0 bases from V and 0 bases from J, leaving 5 bases between. This CDR3 contains 14 residues. The CDR3 DNA sequence: TGTGCCAGCAGCTTAGCGCAGGCTAACTATGGCTACACCTTC. It encodes CASSLAQANYGYTF.

The CDR3 DNA sequence: TGTGCCAGCAGCACCCAGGGGTACGAGCAGTACTTC. Its protein product is CASSTQGYEQYF. This sequence joins TRBV9 and TRBJ2-7; perhaps TRBD1 as D (6 bases). Germline CDR1 reads SGDLS; CDR2 reads YYNGEE. This CDR3 has 12 amino acids. Trimming left V 4 bases short and J 4 bases short, with 9 bases between.

This clone was counted only a few times. This chain links TRBV5-6 with TRBJ1-5; D remains unclear. Trimming left V 6 bases short and J 5 bases short, with 18 bases between. CDR3 length equals 15 residues. Germline V lookup: CDR1 SGHDT, CDR2 YYEEEE. The CDR3 sequence: CASTTLREADQPQHF. CDR3 nucleotides: TGTGCCAGCACCACCCTTCGGGAGGCAGATCAGCCCCAGCATTTT.

This sequence joins TRBV2 and TRBJ1-1; D is unclear. Germline V gene sequence: CDR1 SNHLY, CDR2 FYNNEI. V lost 3 bases to trimming and J lost 4 bases, with 9 bases between them. The CDR3 has 13 residues. The CDR3 protein is CASSDNGGTEAFF. CDR3 in DNA: TGTGCCAGCAGTGATAACGGAGGCACTGAAGCTTTCTTT.

The rearrangement links TRBV19 to TRBJ2-1; 10 positions match TRBD2. V lost 4 bases, J lost 2 bases, and 2 bases stayed unmatched. Germline CDR1 and CDR2: LNHDA and SQIVND (reference sequence). CDR3 length: 15 amino acids. In DNA, the CDR3 is TGTGCCAGTAGTAATAGCGGGAGGCCCTACAATGAGCAGTTCTTC. Its protein product is CASSNSGRPYNEQFF. The full variable domain, its missing parts supplied by reference TRBV19 and TRBJ2-1, is DGGITQSPKYLFRKEGQNVTLSCEQNLNHDAMYWYRQDPGQGLRLIYYSQIVNDFQKGDIAEGYSVSREKKESFPLTVTSAQKNPTAFYLCASSNSGRPYNEQFFGPGTRLTVL.

The chain recombines TRBV9 with TRBJ1-1, with D possibly matching TRBD1 (6 bases). The V end was cut by 3 bases, the J end by 5 bases, with 17 bases between. Germline assignment: CDR1 SGDLS and CDR2 YYNGEE. The CDR3 has 15 amino acids. Here the CDR3 reads CASSGGDISWTEAFF. CDR3 bases: TGTGCCAGCAGCGGTGGGGACATCTCCTGGACTGAAGCTTTCTTT.

The rearrangement joins TRBV27 to TRBJ2-7, with 13 bases identical to TRBD2. Germline CDR1 is MNHEY and CDR2 is SMNVEV (reference sequence). Trimming removed 5 bases from V and 6 bases from J; junction bases left unmatched: 4. CDR3 size: 14 residues. The CDR3 sequence: CASSPGLAGVEQYF. In DNA form, the CDR3 reads TGTGCCAGCAGTCCCGGACTAGCGGGAGTCGAGCAGTACTTC.